The 28 T cell receptor beta chains below were found in one sample sequenced in a study of T cell responses to AZD1222 COVID-19 vaccine. Here immunoSEQ multiplex PCR was the method, and the copy in TCRdb shows in-frame clones only, minus some. This sample yields 100,000 to 150,000 clones, of which about 94% are seen a single time; approximately 5.4% belongs to the top ten. This specimen consisted of peripheral blood, obtained on day 0 of AZD1222 vaccination. The receptors were sampled from an adult in good health.

This clone is a singleton in its sample. The genes are TRBV9 and TRBJ2-2, with D uncertain. The CDR3 sequence is 13 residues long. The germline V gene encodes CDR1 SGDLS and CDR2 YYNGEE. Deletions cut 2 bases from V and 6 bases from J, with 8 bases between. DNA for the CDR3: TGTGCCAGCAGCGTGAAGGGTGCCGGGGAGCTGTTTTTT. As protein: CASSVKGAGELFF. The full variable domain, its missing parts supplied by reference TRBV9 and TRBJ2-2, is DSGVTQTPKHLITATGQRVTLRCSPRSGDLSVYWYQQSLDQGLQFLIQYYNGEERAKGNILERFSAQQFPDLHSELNLSSLELGDSALYFCASSVKGAGELFFGEGSRLTVL.

Here the CDR3 DNA reads TGCGCCAGCAGCCAAAGTTTCGGGGGGGGGAACACTGAAGCTTTCTTT. This codes for CASSQSFGGGNTEAFF. The genes are TRBV4-3 and TRBJ1-1, with D maybe TRBD1 (5 bases). Germline V gene lookup returns CDR1 LGHNA and CDR2 YSLEER. The CDR3 is 16 amino acids. The V and J ends lost 2 bases and 1 base respectively, with 14 bases between them.

This chain connects TRBV4-1 to TRBJ1-2; D possibly corresponds to TRBD1 (5 bases). V lost 2 bases to trimming and J lost 1 base, with 11 bases between them. The germline V gene encodes CDR1 MGHRA and CDR2 YSYEKL. CDR3 length: 15 residues. The CDR3 nucleotides read TGCGCCAGCAGCCAACCCCGCAGGGTTAACTATGGCTACACCTTC. It codes for CASSQPRRVNYGYTF.

This sequence joins TRBV11-2 and TRBJ2-3, with 7 bases that match TRBD2. V lost 5 bases, J lost 3 bases, and 8 bases stayed unmatched. The CDR3 runs 15 residues. Germline lookup yields CDR1 SGHAT and CDR2 FQNNGV. The CDR3 protein is CASSHSGGMTDTQYF. CDR3 sequence (DNA): TGTGCCAGCAGCCACTCGGGGGGTATGACAGATACGCAGTATTTT.

The gene calls are TRBV19 and TRBJ1-5, with D hard to call. The V end was cut by 6 bases, the J end by 7 bases, with 13 bases between. CDR3 size: 13 residues. CDR1 LNHDA and CDR2 SQIVND come from the germline V gene (reference sequence). CDR3 region: CASSRPRAQPQHF. In DNA, the CDR3 is TGTGCCAGTAGCCGGCCAAGGGCCCAGCCCCAGCATTTT.

This chain uses TRBV6-4 with TRBJ2-3, with D unresolved. V was pared by 5 bases and J by 2 bases, with 8 bases between. In germline, CDR1 is MRHNA, CDR2 SNTAGT. The CDR3 is 13 residues long. The CDR3 here is CASSRLLTDTQYF. The CDR3 DNA reads as TGTGCCAGCAGTCGACTCCTCACAGATACGCAGTATTTT.

CDR3 loop: CATSDSTPRVTGELFF. CDR3 DNA sequence: TGTGCCACCAGTGATTCCACCCCCCGGGTCACCGGGGAGCTGTTTTTT. The chain recombines TRBV24-1 with TRBJ2-2; D gene unclear. In germline, CDR1 is KGHDR, CDR2 SFDVKD. This CDR3 has 16 residues. V gave up 2 bases and J gave up 4 bases, with 13 bases separating them.

The chain joins TRBV2 to TRBJ1-5; D ambiguous. The CDR3 covers 16 residues. The germline V gene has CDR1 SNHLY and CDR2 FYNNEI. V was pared by 3 bases and J by 1 base, with 13 bases between. The CDR3 is CASSDASRGSNQPQHF. The CDR3 DNA sequence: TGTGCCAGCAGTGATGCATCCCGGGGAAGCAATCAGCCCCAGCATTTT.

V usage is TRBV28 and J usage is TRBJ2-6; 7 positions agree with TRBD2. The CDR3 is 17 residues long. V gave up 8 bases and J gave up 2 bases; unmatched junction bases: 12. The V gene's germline CDR1 is MDHEN and CDR2 SYDVKM. The CDR3 bases are TGTGCCAGCCTTAGTTTTGGGAGGGAGGCTGGGGCCAACGTCCTGACTTTC. It codes for CASLSFGREAGANVLTF.

The table lists this clone with a few counts. The V gene is TRBV28, the J gene TRBJ2-1; 9 bases map to TRBD1. Trimming at V came to 6 bases and at J to 8 bases, leaving 11 bases not matched to a gene. The CDR3 contains 15 residues. Germline-derived CDR1 and CDR2 are MDHEN and SYDVKM. The CDR3 protein is CASSPGTGKMDEQFF. CDR3 nucleotide sequence: TGTGCCAGCAGCCCTGGGACAGGGAAAATGGATGAGCAGTTCTTC.

This chain connects TRBV11-1 to TRBJ2-7; 10 nucleotides line up with TRBD1. Per germline, CDR1 SGHAT and CDR2 FQDESV (reference sequence). The ends lost 4 bases at V and 5 bases at J; junction bases unmatched: 8. This CDR3 region has 15 residues. In DNA form, the CDR3 reads TGTGCCAGCAGCTACACCGGGACAGGGGTCCACGAGCAGTACTTC. It is translated as CASSYTGTGVHEQYF.

The J gene is TRBJ2-1, the V gene TRBV10-3; D is unclear. Germline loops: CDR1 ENHRY, CDR2 SYGVKD. This CDR3 is 12 amino acids long. V was pared by 7 bases and J by 3 bases, with 7 bases between. Written as DNA, the CDR3 is TGTGCCATCATGAACAGCTACAATGAGCAGTTCTTC. This translates into CAIMNSYNEQFF.

This chain uses TRBV28 with TRBJ1-1, with TRBD1 identical over 7 bases. With V trimmed by 5 bases and J by 6 bases, 21 bases remained unmatched. This CDR3 is built from 18 residues. Per germline, CDR1 MDHEN and CDR2 SYDVKM. CDR3 coding DNA: TGTGCCAGCAGTCGTTACCTCCGGGACAGAAAGGGATGCCCTGAAGCTTTCTTT. It specifies CASSRYLRDRKGCPEAFF.

This CDR3 reads CASSLSGSQETQYF. The CDR3 nucleotides are TGTGCCAGCAGCTTATCAGGGTCCCAAGAGACCCAGTACTTC. The chain carries TRBV7-7 and TRBJ2-5, with D tentatively TRBD1 (5 bases). Germline assignment: CDR1 SSHAT and CDR2 FNYEAQ (reference sequence). The CDR3 has 14 amino acids. Trimming took off 2 bases at V and 1 base at J, with 8 bases between the two ends.

The chain carries TRBV21-1 and TRBJ2-7; the DNA was not used to check the table's D call, TRBD1. TRBV21-1 has pseudogene status. The CDR3 totals 18 residues. CDR3: CASRTGQGVLANIREQYF. For the CDR3, the DNA is TGTGCCAGCAGAACGGGACAGGGGGTACTAGCGAACATCCGCGAGCAGTACTTC.

The genes are TRBV19 and TRBJ1-5; D is ambiguous. V lost 2 bases, J lost 5 bases, and 7 bases lay in between. This CDR3 contains 13 residues. Germline lookup yields CDR1 LNHDA and CDR2 SQIVND (reference sequence). Here the CDR3 reads CASSIRADQPQHF. The CDR3 region has the DNA TGTGCCAGTAGTATAAGGGCGGATCAGCCCCAGCATTTT.

The chain recombines TRBV24-1 with TRBJ1-2; D ambiguous. The CDR3 has 14 residues. Trimming left V 4 bases short and J 4 bases short, with 12 bases between. Germline V gives CDR1 KGHDR, CDR2 SFDVKD. CDR3 in DNA: TGTGCCACCAGTGACCCAGGACGGACCTATGGCTACACCTTC. Protein sequence: CATSDPGRTYGYTF.

The J gene is TRBJ1-1, the V gene TRBV7-9, with D perhaps matching TRBD1 (6 bases). The CDR3 is made up of 15 amino acids. V was clipped by 5 bases and J by 2 bases, with 15 bases between them. The germline CDR1 and CDR2 sequences are SEHNR and FQNEAQ (reference sequence). CDR3 DNA sequence: TGTGCCAGCAGCGAGGTGGGGGCCCCAAACACTGAAGCTTTCTTT. This encodes CASSEVGAPNTEAFF.

This clone was found once. The V gene is TRBV9, the J gene TRBJ2-3; 10 nucleotides agree with TRBD2. V was pared by 0 bases and J by 3 bases, with 4 bases of the junction left unmatched. Germline CDR1 SGDLS, CDR2 YYNGEE. The CDR3 consists of 16 residues. The CDR3 nucleotides are TGTGCCAGCAGCGTAGCCAGCGGGAGGGCAACAGATACGCAGTATTTT. This sequence encodes CASSVASGRATDTQYF.

CDR3 sequence (DNA): TGTGCCACCAGTAGTCGAGGGGGGACTGAAGCTTTCTTT. Translation: CATSSRGGTEAFF. The V gene is TRBV24-1, the J gene TRBJ1-1; D might be TRBD1 (6 bases). CDR3 length: 13 amino acids. Trimming pared 6 bases from V and 5 bases from J, leaving 12 bases between. Per germline, CDR1 KGHDR and CDR2 SFDVKD.

The rearrangement joins TRBV5-4 to TRBJ1-5; TRBD1 matches 8 bases. The CDR3 totals 14 residues. Trimming removed 2 bases from V and 6 bases from J; junction bases left unmatched: 4. Per germline, CDR1 SGHNT and CDR2 YYREEE (reference sequence). Here the CDR3 DNA reads TGTGCCAGCAGCTTTCAGGGGGCGGGTCAGCCCCAGCATTTT. Translated, it gives CASSFQGAGQPQHF.

V and J are TRBV19 and TRBJ1-5; D uncertain. The CDR3 consists of 17 residues. V lost 3 bases and J 3 bases, leaving 18 bases between the germline ends. Germline CDR1 LNHDA, CDR2 SQIVND (reference sequence). CDR3 bases: TGTGCCAGTAGTATCGACTCCGCGCGGCAGAACAATCAGCCCCAGCATTTT. This encodes CASSIDSARQNNQPQHF. The full variable domain, rest sourced from reference TRBV19 and TRBJ1-5, is DGGITQSPKYLFRKEGQNVTLSCEQNLNHDAMYWYRQDPGQGLRLIYYSQIVNDFQKGDIAEGYSVSREKKESFPLTVTSAQKNPTAFYLCASSIDSARQNNQPQHFGDGTRLSIL.

The V gene is TRBV19, the J gene TRBJ2-5; D may be TRBD1 (6 bases). Trimming took 6 bases from V and 1 from J, leaving 15 bases between them. This CDR3 is built from 15 residues. Germline V lookup: CDR1 LNHDA, CDR2 SQIVND (reference sequence). CDR3 protein: CASREQGSFQETQYF. CDR3 coding DNA: TGTGCCAGTAGGGAGCAGGGGTCTTTCCAAGAGACCCAGTACTTC.

The chain joins TRBV2 to TRBJ1-5, with 9 bases fitting TRBD1. The J segment lost 8 bases and the V segment lost 0 bases, leaving 5 bases of the junction unmatched. This CDR3 spans 15 amino acids. In germline, CDR1 is SNHLY, CDR2 FYNNEI. CDR3 residues: CASSEAPTGGKPQHF. Here the CDR3 DNA reads TGTGCCAGCAGTGAAGCGCCGACAGGGGGAAAGCCCCAGCATTTT. Complete variable domain (other parts from reference TRBV2 and TRBJ1-5): EPEVTQTPSHQVTQMGQEVILRCVPISNHLYFYWYRQILGQKVEFLVSFYNNEISEKSEIFDDQFSVERPDGSNFTLKIRSTKLEDSAMYFCASSEAPTGGKPQHFGDGTRLSIL.

This clone was recorded once. J is TRBJ1-1 and V is TRBV3-1 (or the pseudogene TRBV3-2); no firm D call. The CDR3 has 16 amino acids. The germline V and J ends were trimmed by 0 bases and 6 bases, with 17 bases remaining between them. Germline CDR1 is LGHDT and CDR2 is YNNKEL (reference sequence). The CDR3 loop is CASSQDLRVKTAEAFF. The DNA for the CDR3 is TGTGCCAGCAGCCAAGATTTAAGGGTAAAGACCGCTGAAGCTTTCTTT.

The chain joins TRBV5-1 to TRBJ2-3; 7 positions match TRBD1. The germline CDR1 and CDR2 sequences are SGHRS and YFSETQ. The CDR3 runs to 15 residues. The V segment lost 1 base and the J segment 3 bases; nucleotides outside the gene matches: 5. The CDR3 region has the DNA TGCGCCAGCAGCTTGCTACAGGGGAAGACAGATACGCAGTATTTT. It encodes CASSLLQGKTDTQYF.

The V and J genes are TRBV5-4 and TRBJ2-1; 9 positions match TRBD2. The trim removed 5 bases at V and 10 bases at J, leaving 13 bases unmatched. Germline CDR1 reads SGHNT; CDR2 reads YYREEE (reference sequence). This CDR3 contains 15 residues. CDR3 sequence (DNA): TGTGCCAGCAGACCGGGTCGGGGACTAGCCGAAGAGCAGTTCTTC. It codes for CASRPGRGLAEEQFF.

This sequence joins TRBV19 and TRBJ1-4; D is unclear. V lost 5 bases and J lost 7, with 11 bases in between. The CDR3 is 13 amino acids. Germline-derived CDR1 and CDR2 are LNHDA and SQIVND (reference sequence). The CDR3 loop reads CASSGQYGEKLFF. The CDR3 nucleotides read TGTGCCAGTAGTGGGCAGTACGGTGAAAAACTGTTTTTT.